The subject of this entry is one T cell receptor beta chain. This entry comes from a study of T cell responses to AZD1222 COVID-19 vaccine. Assay used: immunoSEQ multiplex PCR; TCRdb lists only in-frame clones, some missing. The sample lists more than 95,000 clones; 82% were seen once. CDR3 length equals 12 residues. With 2 bases removed from V and 4 bases from J, the gap between germline ends came to 6 bases. Germline V CDR1 and CDR2: SGHTA, FQGNSA. The source is an adult in good health. Sample: peripheral blood, taken on day 0 of AZD1222 vaccination. The chain links TRBV7-2 to TRBJ2-7, with no clear D. The chain's CDR3 is CASSLNRYEQYF. In DNA, the CDR3 is TGTGCCAGCAGCTTAAATAGGTACGAGCAGTACTTC.